Listed below are T cell receptor beta chains from one sample, sequenced in a study of T cells in Graves' hyperthyroidism and ophthalmopathy. TCRdb analysed the multiplex PCR reads with MiXCR anew, one entry per CDR3 protein. The sample shows about 480,000 distinct CDR3 sequences, about 22% of them seen only once. Sequencing used blood. The receptors shown here come from an older woman with Graves' ophthalmopathy. The CDR3 runs from the conserved cysteine through the conserved F or W. The D gene is left open where the match is weak. Size values are once, few and many counts, or a class for expanded clones, and some rows have none.

clone_size	d_call	v_call	j_call	cdr3_aa	cdr3_nt
few	.	TRBV13	TRBJ2-1	CASGSARLLYTDNEQFF	TGTGCCAGCGGTAGCGCAAGGCTCCTATACACGGACAATGAGCAGTTCTTC
.	TRBD1	TRBV19	TRBJ1-5	CASSIVGQGQPQHF	TGTGCCAGTAGTATAGTGGGACAGGGCCAGCCCCAGCATTTT
.	TRBD1	TRBV27	TRBJ2-4	CASRRQGAKNIQYF	TGTGCCAGCAGAAGACAGGGGGCCAAAAACATTCAGTACTTC
.	.	TRBV20-1	TRBJ2-7	CSARDDGEQYF	TGCAGTGCTAGAGATGACGGCGAGCAGTACTTC
many	TRBD2	TRBV9	TRBJ2-1	CASSVTSGRIEQFF	TGTGCCAGCAGCGTGACTAGCGGGAGGATCGAGCAGTTCTTC
.	TRBD1	TRBV12-3/TRBV12-4	TRBJ2-4	CASSSGTGPPRAKNIQYF	TGTGCCAGCAGCTCCGGGACAGGGCCACCCAGAGCCAAAAACATTCAGTACTTC
few	.	TRBV5-1	TRBJ1-4	CASSHGRDMEKLFF	TGCGCCAGCAGCCACGGCCGGGACATGGAAAAACTGTTTTTT
.	.	TRBV7-8	TRBJ1-4	CASSFKATNEKLFF	TGTGCCAGCAGCTTTAAGGCAACTAATGAAAAACTGTTTTTT
many	.	TRBV2	TRBJ1-5	CASSFGRYSNQPQHF	TGTGCCAGCAGTTTCGGACGTTATAGCAATCAGCCCCAGCATTTT
.	.	TRBV30	TRBJ1-2	CAWTQGSHGYTF	TGTGCCTGGACTCAGGGGAGTCATGGCTACACCTTC
.	.	TRBV18	TRBJ2-3	CASSPPREVNPDTQYF	TGTGCCAGCTCACCACCGAGGGAGGTCAACCCAGATACGCAGTATTTT
few	.	TRBV10-3	TRBJ1-5	CAIRADINQPQHF	TGTGCCATCAGGGCAGACATCAATCAGCCCCAGCATTTT
few	TRBD1	TRBV14	TRBJ1-2	CASSFDRADYGYTF	TGTGCCAGCAGCTTCGACAGGGCGGACTATGGCTACACCTTC
.	TRBD2	TRBV19	TRBJ2-6	CASSLASGISGANVLTF	TGTGCCAGTAGTTTAGCTAGCGGGATCTCTGGGGCCAACGTCCTGACTTTC